The present entry profiles one TCR beta chain with its context. These data originate in a study of T-cell reconstitution after alpha-beta-depleted transplantation in children. Unique molecular identifiers were used in preparing the TCRbeta library. TCRdb ran MiXCR on the PCR reads and lists one entry per CDR3 protein. The table has about 540,000 distinct CDR3 sequences, about 17% seen once. This CDR3 has 12 amino acids. Germline lookup yields CDR1 SGHVS and CDR2 FNYEAQ. V was pared by 5 bases and J by 9 bases, with 11 bases between. The sequencing used PBMCs from the stem cell graft donor, collected from the stem cell graft. The TCR sequence derives from a human donor who donated a stem cell graft to a child with acute lymphoblastic leukemia. The chain has TRBV7-6 and TRBJ2-4; D gene uncertain. The CDR3 bases are TGTGCCAGCAGCCCTACCAATGGCATTCAGTACTTC. This gives the protein CASSPTNGIQYF.